These 21 T cell receptor beta chains were all obtained from the same sample, sequenced in a study of CD8 T cells in Susac syndrome. RNA totalling roughly 0.5 to 1 ug underwent reverse transcription with random hexamers. TCRdb itself ran the immunoSEQ multiplex PCR reads through MiXCR, one entry per CDR3 protein. This table holds roughly 120,000 distinct CDR3 sequences, about 94% found once. Sample: CD4+ T cells from PBMCs. The origin of the receptors is a human donor with multiple sclerosis.

The V call is TRBV9, the J call TRBJ1-2; possible D gene TRBD1, 5 bases. V was pared by 4 bases and J by 8 bases, with 9 bases between. This CDR3 has 11 residues. Germline assignment: CDR1 SGDLS and CDR2 YYNGEE. In nucleotides, the CDR3 is TGTGCCAGCAGCCCAGGGTGGGGCTACACCTTC. Translation gives CASSPGWGYTF.

V is TRBV7-6 and J is TRBJ2-7, with 9 bases lining up with TRBD1. The CDR3 spans 18 residues. Germline CDR1 reads SGHVS; CDR2 reads FNYEAQ. Germline trimming cut 1 base from V and 5 bases from J; bases unmatched to any gene: 15. CDR3 region: CASSLGTPSWDRADEQYF. DNA of the CDR3: TGTGCCAGCAGCTTAGGCACGCCTTCGTGGGACAGGGCAGACGAGCAGTACTTC. The full variable domain, in which reference TRBV7-6 and TRBJ2-7 provide the parts outside the CDR3, is GAGVSQSPRYKVTKRGQDVALRCDPISGHVSLYWYRQALGQGPEFLTYFNYEAQQDKSGLPNDRFSAERPEGSISTLTIQRTEQRDSAMYRCASSLGTPSWDRADEQYFGPGTRLTVT.

CDR3 amino acids: CASSINQGLLSGYTF. CDR3 coding DNA: TGTGCCAGTAGTATCAACCAGGGCCTACTGTCGGGCTACACCTTC. The chain couples TRBV19 to TRBJ1-2; possible D gene TRBD1, 5 bases. The CDR3 is 15 residues long. The V gene lost 3 bases and the J gene lost 8 bases, with 19 bases spanning the gap. CDR1 and CDR2 (germline): LNHDA, SQIVND (reference sequence). The entire variable domain, with the rest obtained from reference TRBV19 and TRBJ1-2, is as follows: DGGITQSPKYLFRKEGQNVTLSCEQNLNHDAMYWYRQDPGQGLRLIYYSQIVNDFQKGDIAEGYSVSREKKESFPLTVTSAQKNPTAFYLCASSINQGLLSGYTFGSGTRLTVV.

This rearrangement joins TRBV2 to TRBJ2-1; the D gene is possibly TRBD1 (5 bases). CDR1 and CDR2 (germline): SNHLY, FYNNEI. This CDR3 is built from 14 residues. V was shortened by 7 bases and J by 4 bases, with 14 bases between the two germline ends. CDR3 bases: TGTGCCAGCACTCCCACAGGACCATACAATGAGCAGTTCTTC. Its translation is CASTPTGPYNEQFF.

The chain uses TRBV29-1 and TRBJ2-4, with D unresolved. The CDR3 sequence is 12 residues long. V was cut by 5 bases and J by 10 bases, with 15 bases left in between. The germline CDR1 and CDR2 sequences are SQVTM and ANQGSEA. The CDR3: CSVLLQSQIQYF. CDR3 bases: TGCAGCGTTCTACTACAGAGTCAGATTCAGTACTTC. Drawing the rest from reference TRBV29-1 and TRBJ2-4, the complete variable domain is SAVISQKPSRDICQRGTSLTIQCQVDSQVTMMFWYRQQPGQSLTLIATANQGSEATYESGFVIDKFPISRPNLTFSTLTVSNMSPEDSSIYLCSVLLQSQIQYFGAGTRLSVL.

This chain uses TRBV29-1 with TRBJ1-1, with D unclear. Trimming took off 4 bases at V and 1 base at J, with 7 bases between the two ends. Germline values: CDR1 SQVTM, CDR2 ANQGSEA. The CDR3 covers 12 residues. The CDR3, as DNA: TGCAGCGTTGTCCGGGGGAACACTGAAGCTTTCTTT. Translated, it gives CSVVRGNTEAFF.

The rearrangement links TRBV30 to TRBJ1-2; D is undetermined. This CDR3 contains 11 residues. The V end was cut by 1 base, the J end by 8 bases, with 8 bases between. CDR1 is GTSNPN and CDR2 is SVGIG in the germline V gene (reference sequence). The CDR3 loop reads CAWSAVWGYTF. For the CDR3, the DNA is TGTGCCTGGAGTGCCGTGTGGGGCTACACCTTC.

This chain links TRBV20-1 with TRBJ1-3; 7 nucleotides line up with TRBD1. Per germline, CDR1 DFQATT and CDR2 SNEGSKA (reference sequence). The CDR3 runs 14 residues. V trimming: 0 bases; J trimming: 7 bases; junction bases outside the gene matches: 6. The CDR3 DNA reads TGCAGTGCTAGAGATGATGACAGGGTTAACACCATATATTTT. This translates into CSARDDDRVNTIYF.

V and J are TRBV30 and TRBJ1-4; D gene uncertain. Germline V gene data show CDR1 as GTSNPN and CDR2 as SVGIG (reference sequence). The CDR3 is 12 residues long. Trimming cost V 4 bases and J 8 bases, with 11 bases left between them. In DNA form, the CDR3 reads TGTGCCTGGAAGAGGGTCGGGGAAAAACTGTTTTTT. Protein sequence: CAWKRVGEKLFF.

V is TRBV6-1 and J is TRBJ2-1; TRBD2 matches at 10 bases. V gave up 8 bases and J gave up 5 bases; unmatched junction bases: 9. CDR3 size: 15 residues. Germline V gives CDR1 MNHNS, CDR2 SASEGT. The DNA of the CDR3 is TGTGCCAGCTTCTTACTAGCGGGATCTAACAATGAGCAGTTCTTC. Its translation: CASFLLAGSNNEQFF.

V is TRBV4-2 and J is TRBJ2-5, with 8 bases lining up with TRBD2. This CDR3 region has 16 residues. Trimming at V came to 4 bases and at J to 3 bases, leaving 10 bases not matched to a gene. Germline loops: CDR1 LGHNA, CDR2 YNFKEQ. The CDR3 DNA reads as TGTGCCAGCAGCCTGTTAGCGGGAACGGCGGAAGAGACCCAGTACTTC. It codes for CASSLLAGTAEETQYF.

The chain uses TRBV6-6 and TRBJ2-1, with 8 bases identical to TRBD1. Germline V lookup: CDR1 MNHNY, CDR2 SVGAGI (reference sequence). J gave up 6 bases and V 6 bases, and 7 bases lay outside the gene matches. This CDR3 comprises 14 residues. The CDR3 DNA sequence: TGTGCCAGCAGCTCGTGGACAGGGTTCAATGAGCAGTTCTTC. Its translation is CASSSWTGFNEQFF.

The genes are TRBV5-1 and TRBJ2-1, with 13 bases fitting TRBD2. The CDR3 extends over 16 amino acids. J gave up 7 bases and V 0 bases, and 4 bases lay outside the gene matches. Germline V gives CDR1 SGHRS, CDR2 YFSETQ. This chain's CDR3 is CASSLAGLAGANEQFF. CDR3 coding DNA: TGCGCCAGCAGCTTGGCCGGACTAGCGGGAGCAAATGAGCAGTTCTTC.

This clonotype appeared a single time. This chain joins TRBV5-1 and TRBJ1-1, with D perhaps matching TRBD1 (5 bases). Trimming took off 4 bases at V and 4 bases at J, with 20 bases between the two ends. The CDR3 is 16 residues long. CDR1 and CDR2 (germline): SGHRS, YFSETQ. In DNA form, the CDR3 reads TGCGCCAGCAGCCTTAGGGGAGGCTCCTGGGGCACTGAAGCTTTCTTT. It codes for CASSLRGGSWGTEAFF.

This CDR3 reads CASSPPTSGRRNEQFF. CDR3 DNA: TGTGCCAGCAGCCCCCCGACTAGCGGGAGGAGGAATGAGCAGTTCTTC. The V and J genes are TRBV5-6 and TRBJ2-1, with 13 bases identical to TRBD2. The V segment lost 4 bases and the J segment 7 bases; nucleotides outside the gene matches: 8. This CDR3 has 16 residues. Germline V gene sequence: CDR1 SGHDT, CDR2 YYEEEE. Full variable domain (outside the CDR3, taken from reference TRBV5-6 and TRBJ2-1): DAGVTQSPTHLIKTRGQQVTLRCSPKSGHDTVSWYQQALGQGPQFIFQYYEEEERQRGNFPDRFSGHQFPNYSSELNVNALLLGDSALYLCASSPPTSGRRNEQFFGPGTRLTVL.

The genes are TRBV7-2 and TRBJ2-1, with 9 bases that match TRBD2. This CDR3 has 16 amino acids. The germline V gene has CDR1 SGHTA and CDR2 FQGNSA. V gave up 2 bases and J gave up 2 bases; unmatched junction bases: 4. CDR3 in DNA: TGTGCCAGCAGCTTAATCGGCGGGAGGGCCTACAATGAGCAGTTCTTC. The encoded protein is CASSLIGGRAYNEQFF.

This clonotype was found once. One junction end disagrees with the germline gene, perhaps due to a read error. The J gene is TRBJ2-5, the V gene TRBV9; 7 nucleotides align to TRBD2. The CDR3 spans 14 residues. The germline gives CDR1 SGDLS, CDR2 YYNGEE. The CDR3 DNA follows: TGTGCCAGCAACGTAATGGCGGGAGTGGAGACCCAGTACTTC. It specifies CASNVMAGVETQYF.

The chain employs TRBV3-1 and TRBJ1-2; 9 nucleotides agree with TRBD1. J gave up 4 bases and V 3 bases, and 3 bases lay outside the gene matches. Germline values: CDR1 LGHDT, CDR2 YNNKEL (reference sequence). The CDR3 is 14 residues long. The CDR3 region has the DNA TGTGCCAGCAGCCACCGGGACAGGGTCTATGGCTACACCTTC. Its protein product is CASSHRDRVYGYTF.

This sequence joins TRBV12-3 or TRBV12-4 and TRBJ2-3; D remains unclear. Trimming removed 1 base from V and 6 bases from J, with 5 bases in between. This CDR3 region has 12 residues. The CDR3 region has the DNA TGTGCCAGCAGTTTAGAACGGGATACGCAGTATTTT. This codes for CASSLERDTQYF.

The chain recombines TRBV5-1 with TRBJ2-7; the match to TRBD1 covers 11 bases. V lost 4 bases to trimming and J lost 6 bases; unmatched junction nucleotides: 3. Germline loops: CDR1 SGHRS, CDR2 YFSETQ. The CDR3 extends over 13 amino acids. The CDR3: CASSHGTGGEQYF. The CDR3 nucleotides are TGCGCCAGCAGCCACGGGACAGGGGGCGAGCAGTACTTC.

The gene calls are TRBV7-9 and TRBJ2-7; 7 bases fit TRBD2. The CDR3 has 14 residues. J gave up 3 bases and V 1 base, and 3 bases lay outside the gene matches. The germline V gene encodes CDR1 SEHNR and CDR2 FQNEAQ (reference sequence). In DNA, the CDR3 is TGTGCCAGCAGCTTAGAAGCGGGGAACTACGAGCAGTACTTC. As protein: CASSLEAGNYEQYF.